This T cell receptor (beta chain) comes out of a study of cytotoxic CD8 clonotypes in ibrutinib-treated CLL. Study details: Samples yielded averages of approximately 260,000 productive templates and 90,000 to 95,000 productive rearrangements.

This CDR3 region has 16 residues. Germline values: CDR1 MDHEN, CDR2 SYDVKM. Trimming shortened V by 2 bases and J by 1 base, and 14 bases separated the two germline ends. Study-wide findings and caveats: Clonality correlated strongly with circulating CD8+ T cells and exceeded age-matched healthy donors at baseline. Rare overall, public clonotypes shrank or held steady under therapy.

A note on this clone: The antigen remains unidentified.

Produced via immunoSEQ multiplex PCR; TCRdb's table is partial and in-frame only. The repertoire holds over 150,000 clones, with roughly 77% as singletons. The gene calls are TRBV28 and TRBJ1-1; no firm D call. This sequence originates from a human donor with chronic lymphocytic leukemia. This specimen was PBMCs, taken after 12 months of ibrutinib treatment. CDR3 nucleotide sequence: TGTGCCAGCAGTTTAGCCCACGGCAAGCCGAACACTGAAGCTTTCTTT. Translation gives CASSLAHGKPNTEAFF. The variable domain in full, completed from reference TRBV28 and TRBJ1-1, reads DVKVTQSSRYLVKRTGEKVFLECVQDMDHENMFWYRQDPGLGLRLIYFSYDVKMKEKGDIPEGYSVSREKKERFSLILESASTNQTSMYLCASSLAHGKPNTEAFFGQGTRLTVV.